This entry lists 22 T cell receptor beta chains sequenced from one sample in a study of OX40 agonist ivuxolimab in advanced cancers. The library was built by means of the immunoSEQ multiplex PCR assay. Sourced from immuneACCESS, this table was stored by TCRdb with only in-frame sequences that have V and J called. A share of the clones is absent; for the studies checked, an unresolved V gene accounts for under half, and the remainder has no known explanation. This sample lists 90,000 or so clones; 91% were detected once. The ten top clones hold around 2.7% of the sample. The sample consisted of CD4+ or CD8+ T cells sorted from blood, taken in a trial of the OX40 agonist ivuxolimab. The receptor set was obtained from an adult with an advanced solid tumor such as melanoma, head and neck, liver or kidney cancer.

CDR3 in amino acids: CASSRTRWETQYF. As DNA, the CDR3 is TGCGCCAGCAGCCGGACTAGGTGGGAGACCCAGTACTTC. This chain links TRBV5-1 with TRBJ2-5; TRBD2 aligns across 7 bases. Per germline, CDR1 SGHRS and CDR2 YFSETQ. The CDR3 is made up of 13 amino acids. V was pared by 4 bases and J by 5 bases, with 5 bases of the junction left unmatched.

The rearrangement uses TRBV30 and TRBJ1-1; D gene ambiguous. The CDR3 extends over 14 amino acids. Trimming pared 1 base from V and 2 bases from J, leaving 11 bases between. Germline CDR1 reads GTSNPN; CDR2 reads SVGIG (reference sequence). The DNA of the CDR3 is TGTGCCTGGAGTGCCCCTCCTACTAACACTGAAGCTTTCTTT. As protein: CAWSAPPTNTEAFF.

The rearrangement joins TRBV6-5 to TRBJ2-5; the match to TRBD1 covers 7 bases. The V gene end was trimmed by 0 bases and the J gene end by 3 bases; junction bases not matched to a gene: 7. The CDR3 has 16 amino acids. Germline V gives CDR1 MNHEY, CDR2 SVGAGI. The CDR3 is CASSYSTGTVEETQYF. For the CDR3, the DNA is TGTGCCAGCAGTTACTCGACTGGGACAGTTGAAGAGACCCAGTACTTC.

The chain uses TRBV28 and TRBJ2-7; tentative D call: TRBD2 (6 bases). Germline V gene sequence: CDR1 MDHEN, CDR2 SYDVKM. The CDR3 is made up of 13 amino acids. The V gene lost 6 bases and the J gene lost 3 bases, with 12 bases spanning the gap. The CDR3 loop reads CASRHGTYYEQYF. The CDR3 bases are TGTGCCAGCAGGCACGGGACTTACTACGAGCAGTACTTC.

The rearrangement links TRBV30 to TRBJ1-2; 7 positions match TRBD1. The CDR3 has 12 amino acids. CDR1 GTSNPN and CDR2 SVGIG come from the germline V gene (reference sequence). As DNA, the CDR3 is TGTGGACACAGGGGAGACCTATATGGCTACACCTTC. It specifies CGHRGDLYGYTF.

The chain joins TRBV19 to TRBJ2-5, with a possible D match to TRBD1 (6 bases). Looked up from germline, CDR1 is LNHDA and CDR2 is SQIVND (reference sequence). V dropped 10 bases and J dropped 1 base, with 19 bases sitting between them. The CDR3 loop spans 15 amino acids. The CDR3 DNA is TGTGCCACCTCCCCCAACAGGGTCCCCCAAGAGACCCAGTACTTC. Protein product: CATSPNRVPQETQYF.

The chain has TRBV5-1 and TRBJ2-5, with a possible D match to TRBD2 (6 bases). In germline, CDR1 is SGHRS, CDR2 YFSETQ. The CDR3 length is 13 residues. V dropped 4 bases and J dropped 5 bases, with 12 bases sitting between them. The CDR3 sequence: CASSRNGGETQYF. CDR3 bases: TGCGCCAGCAGCCGAAATGGGGGGGAGACCCAGTACTTC.

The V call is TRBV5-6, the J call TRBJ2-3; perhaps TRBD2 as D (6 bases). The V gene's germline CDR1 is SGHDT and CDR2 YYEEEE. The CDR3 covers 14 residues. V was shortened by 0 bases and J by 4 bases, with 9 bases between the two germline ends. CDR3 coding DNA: TGTGCCAGCAGCTTGGTTTCGGGAGCAGATACGCAGTATTTT. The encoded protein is CASSLVSGADTQYF. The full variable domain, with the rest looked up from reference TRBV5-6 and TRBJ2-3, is DAGVTQSPTHLIKTRGQQVTLRCSPKSGHDTVSWYQQALGQGPQFIFQYYEEEERQRGNFPDRFSGHQFPNYSSELNVNALLLGDSALYLCASSLVSGADTQYFGPGTRLTVL.

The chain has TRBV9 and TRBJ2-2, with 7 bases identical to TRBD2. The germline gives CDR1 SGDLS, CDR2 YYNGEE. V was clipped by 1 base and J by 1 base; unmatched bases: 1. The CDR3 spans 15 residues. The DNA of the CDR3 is TGTGCCAGCAGCGTATTAGCGGGGAACACCGGGGAGCTGTTTTTT. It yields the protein CASSVLAGNTGELFF.

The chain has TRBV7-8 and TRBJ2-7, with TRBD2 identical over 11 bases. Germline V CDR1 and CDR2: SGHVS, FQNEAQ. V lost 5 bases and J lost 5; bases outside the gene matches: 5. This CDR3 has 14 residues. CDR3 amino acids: CASSNSGRADEQYF. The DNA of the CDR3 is TGTGCCAGCAGCAATAGCGGGAGGGCGGACGAGCAGTACTTC.

CDR3 coding DNA: TGTGCCAGCAGCGCCGTCCTCGACAGTGGCGAGCAGTACTTC. As protein: CASSAVLDSGEQYF. V gene TRBV5-6 combines with J gene TRBJ2-7; perhaps TRBD1 as D (5 bases). Deletions cut 4 bases from V and 6 bases from J, with 17 bases between. The CDR3 sequence is 14 residues long. Germline V gene data show CDR1 as SGHDT and CDR2 as YYEEEE.

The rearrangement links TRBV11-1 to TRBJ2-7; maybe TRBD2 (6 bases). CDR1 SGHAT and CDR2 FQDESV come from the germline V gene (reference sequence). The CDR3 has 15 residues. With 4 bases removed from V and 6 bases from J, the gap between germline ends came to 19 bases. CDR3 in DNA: TGTGCCAGCAGCTGGGGGGTTGGGAGTACGGGCGAGCAGTACTTC. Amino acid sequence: CASSWGVGSTGEQYF.

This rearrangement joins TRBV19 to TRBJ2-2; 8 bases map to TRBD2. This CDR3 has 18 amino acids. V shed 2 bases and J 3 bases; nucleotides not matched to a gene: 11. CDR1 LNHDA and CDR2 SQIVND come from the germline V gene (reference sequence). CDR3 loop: CASSISSGLAEYTGELFF. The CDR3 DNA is TGTGCCAGTAGTATATCCTCCGGACTAGCCGAATACACCGGGGAGCTGTTTTTT.

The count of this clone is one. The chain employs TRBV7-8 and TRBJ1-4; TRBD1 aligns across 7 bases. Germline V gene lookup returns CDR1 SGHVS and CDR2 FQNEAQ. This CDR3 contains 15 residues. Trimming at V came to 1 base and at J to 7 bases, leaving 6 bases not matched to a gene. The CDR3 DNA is TGTGCCAGCAGCTTAGGCAGGGGGGAGGCTGAAAAACTGTTTTTT. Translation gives CASSLGRGEAEKLFF. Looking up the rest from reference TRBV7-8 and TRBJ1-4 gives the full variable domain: GAGVSQSPRYKVAKRGQDVALRCDPISGHVSLFWYQQALGQGPEFLTYFQNEAQLDKSGLPSDRFFAERPEGSVSTLKIQRTQQEDSAVYLCASSLGRGEAEKLFFGSGTQLSVL.

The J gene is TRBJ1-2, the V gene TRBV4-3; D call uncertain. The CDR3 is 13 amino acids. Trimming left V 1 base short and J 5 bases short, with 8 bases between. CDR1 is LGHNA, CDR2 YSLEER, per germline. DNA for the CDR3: TGCGCCAGCAGCCAAGTTGGGCATTATGGCTACACCTTC. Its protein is CASSQVGHYGYTF.

CDR3 amino acids: CAWRADGNTQYF. The CDR3 DNA reads TGTGCCTGGAGGGCCGACGGTAATACGCAGTATTTT. The V and J genes are TRBV30 and TRBJ2-3; D gene ambiguous. From germline, CDR1 is GTSNPN and CDR2 SVGIG (reference sequence). The V gene lost 3 bases and the J gene lost 7 bases, with 11 bases spanning the gap. The CDR3 runs to 12 residues.

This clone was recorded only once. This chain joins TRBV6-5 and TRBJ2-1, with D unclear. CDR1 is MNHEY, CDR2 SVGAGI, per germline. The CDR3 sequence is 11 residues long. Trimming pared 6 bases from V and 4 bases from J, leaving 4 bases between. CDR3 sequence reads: CASRIYNEQFF. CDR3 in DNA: TGTGCCAGCAGAATATACAATGAGCAGTTCTTC.

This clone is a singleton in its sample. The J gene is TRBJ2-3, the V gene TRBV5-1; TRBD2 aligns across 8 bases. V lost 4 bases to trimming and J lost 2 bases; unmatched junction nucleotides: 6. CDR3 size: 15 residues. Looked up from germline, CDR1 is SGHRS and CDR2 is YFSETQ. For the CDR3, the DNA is TGCGCCAGCAGCGACACTAGCGGACACACAGATACGCAGTATTTT. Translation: CASSDTSGHTDTQYF. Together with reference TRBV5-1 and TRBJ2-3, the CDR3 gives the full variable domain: KAGVTQTPRYLIKTRGQQVTLSCSPISGHRSVSWYQQTPGQGLQFLFEYFSETQRNKGNFPGRFSGRQFSNSRSEMNVSTLELGDSALYLCASSDTSGHTDTQYFGPGTRLTVL.

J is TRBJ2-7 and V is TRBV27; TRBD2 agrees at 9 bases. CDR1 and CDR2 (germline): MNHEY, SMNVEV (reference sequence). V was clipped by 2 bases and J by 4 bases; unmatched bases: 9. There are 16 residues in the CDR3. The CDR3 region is CASSLTPGGRAYEQYF. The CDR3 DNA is TGTGCCAGCAGTTTAACTCCTGGCGGGAGGGCGTACGAGCAGTACTTC.

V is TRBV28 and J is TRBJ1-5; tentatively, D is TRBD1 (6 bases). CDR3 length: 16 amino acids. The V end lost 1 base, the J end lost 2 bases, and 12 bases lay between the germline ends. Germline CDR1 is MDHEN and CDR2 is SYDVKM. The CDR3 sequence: CASSLFGGGGNQPQHF. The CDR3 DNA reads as TGTGCCAGCAGTTTATTTGGAGGGGGGGGCAATCAGCCCCAGCATTTT.

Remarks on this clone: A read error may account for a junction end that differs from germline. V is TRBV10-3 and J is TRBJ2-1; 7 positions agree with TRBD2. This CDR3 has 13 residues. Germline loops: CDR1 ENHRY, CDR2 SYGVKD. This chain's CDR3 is CAISESTAGPSIF. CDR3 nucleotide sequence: TGTGCCATCAGTGAGTCAACAGCGGGACCCTCGATCTTC.

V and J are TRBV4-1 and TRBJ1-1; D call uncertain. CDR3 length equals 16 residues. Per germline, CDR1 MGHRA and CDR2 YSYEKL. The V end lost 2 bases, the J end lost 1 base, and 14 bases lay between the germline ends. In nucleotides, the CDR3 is TGCGCCAGCAGCCAAAGTCCCCGGACGGCGAACACTGAAGCTTTCTTT. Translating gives CASSQSPRTANTEAFF.